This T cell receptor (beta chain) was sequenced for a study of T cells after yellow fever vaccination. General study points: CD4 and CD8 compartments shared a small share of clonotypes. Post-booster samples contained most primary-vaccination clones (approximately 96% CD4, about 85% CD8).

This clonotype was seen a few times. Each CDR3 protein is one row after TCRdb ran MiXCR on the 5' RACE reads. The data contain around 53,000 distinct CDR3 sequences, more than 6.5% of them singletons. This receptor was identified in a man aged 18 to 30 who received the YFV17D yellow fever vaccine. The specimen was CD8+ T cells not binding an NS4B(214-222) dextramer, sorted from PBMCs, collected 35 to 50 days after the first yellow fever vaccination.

CDR3 nucleotide sequence: TGCGCCAGCAGCCCCCTGCCAGGTGGTGGCACAGATACGCAGTATTTT. Amino acids: CASSPLPGGGTDTQYF. This rearrangement joins TRBV4-1 to TRBJ2-3; D not resolved. Trimming left V 4 bases short and J 1 base short, with 15 bases between. The germline CDR1 and CDR2 sequences are MGHRA and YSYEKL. The CDR3 totals 16 residues.